These 6 T cell receptor beta chains came from one sample sequenced in a study of shared clonotypes between healthy human individuals. TCRdb's copy holds only in-frame clones and misses some; the assay was immunoSEQ multiplex PCR. The sample has over 400,000 clones, around four fifths seen once. Sequencing used PBMCs. Source of these receptors: a woman aged 40 to 55 in good health. Some clones in this sample may be carry-over from other donors' samples.

The sample holds one count of this clone. The CDR3 is CASSVVPGSSYEQYF. CDR3 sequence (DNA): TGTGCCAGCAGCGTAGTCCCAGGGTCGTCCTACGAGCAGTACTTC. The V gene is TRBV9, the J gene TRBJ2-7; the D gene is possibly TRBD1 (5 bases). V was shortened by 0 bases and J by 1 base, with 11 bases between the two germline ends. There are 15 residues in the CDR3. From germline, CDR1 is SGDLS and CDR2 YYNGEE.

The chain links TRBV5-1 to TRBJ2-1; the match to TRBD2 covers 13 bases. The CDR3 runs to 15 residues. The germline gives CDR1 SGHRS, CDR2 YFSETQ. V dropped 4 bases and J dropped 10; count of bases not matched to a gene: 8. The chain's CDR3 is CASSPAGTSGEEQFF. For the CDR3, the DNA is TGCGCCAGCAGCCCCGCCGGGACTAGCGGGGAAGAGCAGTTCTTC. The variable domain in full, with the rest retrieved from reference TRBV5-1 and TRBJ2-1, is KAGVTQTPRYLIKTRGQQVTLSCSPISGHRSVSWYQQTPGQGLQFLFEYFSETQRNKGNFPGRFSGRQFSNSRSEMNVSTLELGDSALYLCASSPAGTSGEEQFFGPGTRLTVL.

The V and J genes are TRBV6-5 and TRBJ2-7, with D perhaps matching TRBD2 (6 bases). Trimming left V 4 bases short and J 6 bases short, with 16 bases between. This CDR3 region has 14 residues. CDR1 and CDR2 (germline): MNHEY, SVGAGI. This CDR3 reads CASSSGAGLLEQYF. The CDR3 region has the DNA TGTGCCAGCAGTTCGGGCGCGGGGCTTCTCGAGCAGTACTTC.

The chain carries TRBV29-1 and TRBJ2-7, with 7 bases identical to TRBD2. This CDR3 spans 12 amino acids. The V and J ends lost 7 bases and 2 bases, in that order; junction bases with no gene match: 5. Germline CDR1 is SQVTM and CDR2 is ANQGSEA. CDR3 amino acids: CSAGGEAYEQYF. In nucleotides, the CDR3 is TGCAGCGCGGGGGGAGAGGCCTACGAGCAGTACTTC.

The chain joins TRBV6-5 to TRBJ2-7; 7 bases are a match to TRBD1. Germline V gives CDR1 MNHEY, CDR2 SVGAGI. The V segment lost 8 bases and the J segment 3 bases; nucleotides outside the gene matches: 10. This CDR3 is 14 amino acids long. Here the CDR3 reads CASFTPGQNYEQYF. The CDR3 DNA follows: TGTGCCAGCTTCACGCCGGGACAGAACTACGAGCAGTACTTC.

Points on this clone: This likely stems from a read error, as it lies one base from a far larger clone. The V call is TRBV30, the J call TRBJ2-2, with 11 bases that match TRBD2. In germline, CDR1 is GTSNPN, CDR2 SVGIG (reference sequence). The CDR3 has 15 amino acids. V lost 4 bases, J lost 7 bases, and 8 bases stayed unmatched. The DNA of the CDR3 is TGTGCCTGGAATAGCGGGAGGGCCTCAGTCGGGGAGCTGTTTTTT. This sequence encodes CAWNSGRASVGELFF.